Here is one T cell receptor (beta chain) with its context. With 0 bases removed from V and 1 base from J, the gap between germline ends came to 9 bases. The CDR3 has 15 residues. Germline V gene sequence: CDR1 LGHDT, CDR2 YNNKEL (reference sequence). This specimen comes from a study of blood T cell repertoires in COVID-19. Original data processing: Quantification of nucleated cells was approximated via reference gene primer amplification. Sequencing was performed with immunoSEQ multiplex PCR; in TCRdb, only in-frame clones are kept and a portion is missing. V, J and clone size are those of that table, while D and trimming were read from the DNA. Here the sample spans more than 65,000 clones, approximately 90% being singletons.

V and J are TRBV3-1 (or the pseudogene TRBV3-2) and TRBJ1-1; D is uncertain. Specimen: peripheral blood. The TCR sequence derives from a woman aged 80 or over with active or convalescent COVID-19. The CDR3 sequence: CASSQDPRKNTEAFF. For the CDR3, the DNA is TGTGCCAGCAGCCAAGATCCCAGGAAGAACACTGAAGCTTTCTTT.